This T cell receptor (beta chain) stems from a study of blood T cell repertoires in COVID-19. Study in general: Spain, Italy and the United States supplied samples that represented acute and convalescent COVID-19. T cells, B-cell-depleted T cells, or PBMCs provided the cDNA or gDNA that served as material.

In the original workflow: Nucleated cell number was recorded as an estimate derived from reference gene primer amplification. The table came from immunoSEQ multiplex PCR; TCRdb's copy has only in-frame clones and leaves some out. V and J calls and clone size are as listed in that table; D and trimming were resolved from the DNA. This table has approximately 210,000 clones, about nine tenths appearing once. The CDR3 covers 13 residues. Germline lookup yields CDR1 SGHRS and CDR2 YFSETQ. The V gene lost 0 bases and the J gene lost 5 bases, with 5 bases spanning the gap. This clonotype was sampled from a man under 40 who had recovered from COVID-19. Sequencing input: peripheral blood. This chain joins TRBV5-1 and TRBJ1-4, with D hard to call. The CDR3 DNA is TGCGCCAGCAGCTTGGTACAGAATGAAAAACTGTTTTTT. Encoded protein: CASSLVQNEKLFF.